The present T cell receptor (beta chain) was sequenced within a study of vaccination and CD4 T cells after COVID-19. Study-wide background: In culture, cells were exposed to overlapping spike peptides from SARS-CoV-2, HCoV-NL63, HCoV-OC43 and HCoV-229E. Overall study findings and caveats: Relatively few convalescent patients and no early post-infection timepoints were analyzed.

The sample's treatment: roughly 10-day PBMC culture with coronavirus spike peptide pools or control peptides (ViraFEST assay). CD4+ T cells that came from the unexposed donor were collected before the COVID-19 pandemic (2011-2018). Days 3 and 7 saw half the medium replaced with fresh IL-2 medium. The CDR3 runs to 13 residues. The junction had 2 bases not matched to a gene; V was cut back by 6 bases and J by 2 bases. Germline loops: CDR1 DFQATT, CDR2 SNEGSKA (reference sequence). This clonotype showed up just a few times. Its antigen is undetermined. Cultured CD4+ T-cell DNA underwent Oncomine TCR Beta short-read sequencing. Genomic DNA was isolated from CD4+ T cells that had been cultured. TCRdb called the PCR reads again in MiXCR, with one record for every CDR3 protein. The table shows approximately 9,700 distinct CDR3 sequences, with about 35% occurring only once.

The sequenced material came from CD4+ T cells from blood, cultured in vitro. The sequence came from a human donor in good health. V gene TRBV20-1 combines with J gene TRBJ2-7; 12 bases map to TRBD2. The CDR3 DNA reads as TGCAGTGCCGGACTAGCGGGACCCTACGAGCAGTACTTC. Its translation is CSAGLAGPYEQYF.